What follows are 15 T cell receptor beta chains derived from one specimen sequenced in a study of response to subunit inactivated influenza vaccine. Each CDR3 protein is one row after TCRdb ran MiXCR on the RT-PCR reads. The sample carries under 850,000 distinct CDR3 sequences, roughly 18% recorded once. The material was PBMCs from blood, obtained roughly 5 days after vaccination. The receptors shown here come from a man aged 45-65 years who received an inactivated influenza vaccine.

This clonotype showed up just a few times. The rearrangement uses TRBV28 and TRBJ2-7, with D possibly matching TRBD1 (6 bases). Trimming took off 6 bases at V and 0 bases at J, with 18 bases between the two ends. In germline, CDR1 is MDHEN, CDR2 SYDVKM. The CDR3 contains 16 residues. DNA of the CDR3: TGTGCCAGCAGCCCACAGGGCGTGTTATCCTCCTACGAGCAGTACTTC. Protein sequence: CASSPQGVLSSYEQYF.

This rearrangement joins TRBV6-2 or TRBV6-3 to TRBJ2-7, with 7 bases matching TRBD2. Germline V CDR1 and CDR2: MNHEY, SVGEGT. After removal of 6 bases from V and 6 bases from J, the junction contained 5 bases not matched to a gene. This CDR3 is built from 12 residues. The CDR3 reads CASRTGLGEQYF. As DNA, the CDR3 is TGTGCCAGCAGAACAGGACTAGGCGAGCAGTACTTC.

This clonotype was seen at least ten times. The chain has TRBV5-1 and TRBJ1-1, with a possible D match to TRBD1 (6 bases). The CDR3 length is 14 residues. Trimming shortened V by 0 bases and J by 8 bases, and 14 bases separated the two germline ends. The germline CDR1 and CDR2 sequences are SGHRS and YFSETQ. The CDR3 reads CASSLAGTTGEAFF. The CDR3 nucleotides are TGCGCCAGCAGCTTGGCCGGGACAACGGGCGAAGCTTTCTTT.

This clonotype was counted many times. Mismatch with germline at one junction end may stem from a read error. The genes are TRBV4-1 and TRBJ2-1; 7 nucleotides agree with TRBD1. The germline V gene encodes CDR1 MGHRA and CDR2 YSYEKL. This CDR3 has 15 residues. CDR3 region: CASSKDRVFYNEQFF. The CDR3 DNA follows: TGCGCCAGCAGCAAAGACAGGGTTTTCTACAATGAGCAGTTCTTC.

This clonotype occurred a few times. Written as DNA, the CDR3 is TGCAGCCCCATGTCCGGACAGCCGAGAGATACGCAGTATTTT. It is translated as CSPMSGQPRDTQYF. This rearrangement joins TRBV29-1 to TRBJ2-3; possible D gene TRBD1, 6 bases. Per germline, CDR1 SQVTM and CDR2 ANQGSEA. Trimming removed 8 bases at V and 5 bases at J, with 20 bases between. CDR3 length equals 14 residues.

The chain recombines TRBV6-1 with TRBJ1-1; perhaps TRBD1 as D (5 bases). Trimming cost V 2 bases and J 4 bases, with 11 bases left between them. This CDR3 is 14 amino acids long. Germline CDR1 is MNHNS and CDR2 is SASEGT. Here the CDR3 reads CASSELGGVTEAFF. CDR3 DNA: TGTGCCAGCAGTGAATTGGGGGGTGTCACTGAAGCTTTCTTT.

At least ten counts were recorded for this clonotype. The chain uses TRBV27 and TRBJ2-7; 9 bases match TRBD2. Germline lookup yields CDR1 MNHEY and CDR2 SMNVEV (reference sequence). V was clipped by 5 bases and J by 3 bases; unmatched bases: 5. The CDR3 length is 14 residues. The CDR3 DNA follows: TGTGCCAGCAGTGAGGGACTAGCCAACTACGAGCAGTACTTC. Its protein product is CASSEGLANYEQYF.

The chain has TRBV5-5 and TRBJ2-3; D gene uncertain. Between the trimmed V and J ends, which lost 0 bases and 3 bases, there was a span of 8 bases. This CDR3 is built from 14 residues. Germline V gene sequence: CDR1 SGHKS, CDR2 YYEKEE (reference sequence). The CDR3 here is CASSLAERTDTQYF. Here the CDR3 DNA reads TGTGCCAGCAGCTTGGCGGAACGAACAGATACGCAGTATTTT.

There are a few counts of this clonotype. Here the CDR3 reads CSAIARTNEKLFF. CDR3 DNA sequence: TGCAGTGCTATAGCCCGCACTAATGAAAAACTGTTTTTT. The rearrangement links TRBV20-1 to TRBJ1-4; D remains unclear. CDR3 length: 13 amino acids. Trimming took 4 bases from V and 2 from J, leaving 8 bases between them. In germline, CDR1 is DFQATT, CDR2 SNEGSKA (reference sequence).

This clonotype was seen a few times. The V call is TRBV28, the J call TRBJ1-1, with no clear D. This CDR3 comprises 15 residues. In germline, CDR1 is MDHEN, CDR2 SYDVKM. Trimming removed 1 base at V and 4 bases at J, with 13 bases between. The CDR3 here is CASSLSPGSGTEAFF. CDR3 coding DNA: TGTGCCAGCAGTTTATCTCCGGGGTCAGGCACTGAAGCTTTCTTT.

In its sample, this clonotype was seen a few times. This rearrangement joins TRBV6-5 to TRBJ1-1; the match to TRBD1 covers 10 bases. CDR3 length: 15 residues. Germline loops: CDR1 MNHEY, CDR2 SVGAGI. V shed 4 bases and J 5 bases; nucleotides not matched to a gene: 7. The CDR3 loop is CASSLTRTGGTEAFF. For the CDR3, the DNA is TGTGCCAGCAGTTTGACTCGGACAGGGGGAACTGAAGCTTTCTTT.

The sample holds many counts of this clonotype. This chain joins TRBV12-3 or TRBV12-4 and TRBJ1-1; the D is unclear. Trimming removed 6 bases at V and 0 bases at J, with 20 bases between. This CDR3 has 17 amino acids. CDR3 protein: CASSRRPADRMNTEAFF. The DNA of the CDR3 is TGTGCCAGCAGCCGTCGCCCGGCAGATAGAATGAACACTGAAGCTTTCTTT.

A few counts support this clonotype. J is TRBJ2-3 and V is TRBV6-4, with 10 bases that match TRBD1. In germline, CDR1 is MRHNA, CDR2 SNTAGT. The CDR3 loop spans 14 amino acids. With 6 bases clipped from V and 4 bases from J, the junction kept 4 bases outside the gene matches. The CDR3 DNA reads as TGTGCCAGCAGCGCGACAGGGGGCGCAGATACGCAGTATTTT. Its protein product is CASSATGGADTQYF.

This clonotype has a handful of counts. The V call is TRBV6-2 or TRBV6-3, the J call TRBJ2-3; D gene unclear. The ends were cut back, 4 bases at V and 4 bases at J, with 21 bases in the middle. There are 17 residues in the CDR3. CDR1 is MNHEY, CDR2 SVGEGT, per germline. The CDR3 DNA follows: TGTGCCAGCAGTTGGAGTCTTTACCCGGTGCCCTCAGATACGCAGTATTTT. This codes for CASSWSLYPVPSDTQYF.

The chain combines TRBV28 with TRBJ2-1; D unclear. This CDR3 has 16 residues. In germline, CDR1 is MDHEN, CDR2 SYDVKM. Between the trimmed V and J ends, which lost 4 bases and 2 bases, there was a span of 15 bases. The CDR3 DNA reads as TGTGCCAGCAGTTATCTCGGGCCTACCGCCTACAATGAGCAGTTCTTC. This translates into CASSYLGPTAYNEQFF.